This TCR beta chain was documented in a study of T cell clonality in common variable immunodeficiency. This CDR3 comprises 14 residues. With V trimmed by 10 bases and J by 4 bases, 8 bases remained unmatched. CDR1 and CDR2 from the germline V gene are LNHDA and SQIVND (reference sequence). Only in-frame clones appear in the TCRdb table, and some are missing; sequencing was by immunoSEQ multiplex PCR. The repertoire yields roughly 55,000 clones, none seen only once; the top ten contain roughly 5.9%. In this sample, this clone turned up a few times. The observed sequence ends 3 residues before the CDR3 terminus, with the missing tail filled in from the germline J gene.

This clonotype was sampled from a person aged 18-70 years in good health. The sequenced sample consisted of peripheral blood mononuclear cells. The genes are TRBV19 and TRBJ1-5, with 9 bases fitting TRBD1. The CDR3 region is CATKPGQGNQPQHF. The CDR3 bases that were read are TGTGCCACCAAGCCGGGACAGGGTAATCAGCCC.